This T cell receptor beta chain is drawn from a study of post-analysis software for immune sequencing data (dated by TCRdb to between 2014 and 2017). The study in broad terms: The recorded disease courses included relapsing-remitting, secondary progressive and progressive-relapsing multiple sclerosis, and some patients had no subtype annotation. A subset of samples was prepared in parallel using single-end sample barcoding, then pooled and co-amplified after Illumina adapter ligation. Patient repertoires were compared against roughly 11 previously published healthy control repertoires from donors aged about 6 to 26 years. What the authors observed across the whole study: The multiple sclerosis patient group was slightly younger than the control group. Normalized Chao1 diversity was significantly lower in multiple sclerosis patients than controls, suggesting substantial peripheral T-cell clonal expansion. Strong co-clustering of samples prepared in the same batch was shown by direct clustering with F measure, prompting a batch-effect correction. Significantly higher frequencies in patients than in controls were found for about 5 TRBV segments, including TRBV5-6, TRBV5-1 and TRBV20-1.

TCR beta repertoires were profiled from peripheral blood of 13 young patients with multiple sclerosis to demonstrate the VDJtools post-analysis software. Multiple sclerosis patients were children and adolescents aged about 6 to 17 years. The method behind the library was PCR. The sequencer listed for this sample is Illumina HiSeq 2500. To reduce PCR and sequencing biases, unique molecular identifiers were incorporated into the TCR beta cDNA libraries. Per 1 to 10 million input T cells, approximately 500,000 cDNA molecules were obtained, such that each molecule approximated one T cell. The patient libraries were prepared and sequenced using the same protocol as the earlier healthy control dataset. Samples belonging to the same batch were prepared together, multiplexed and sequenced on a shared HiSeq lane. In the authors' own workflow: MIGEC was used to process the raw barcoded reads, and molecular identifier groups with only a single read were discarded before consensus assembly and CDR3 extraction. VDJtools was used for post-analysis of the clonotype tables, and diversity was normalized by down-sampling every dataset to the size of the smallest sample. To correct batch-related cross-sample contamination, repertoire overlap clustering matched CDR3 amino acid sequences but not nucleotide sequences. TCRdb ran its own pipeline on the public reads, namely fastp trimming at Q25 and MiXCR clone calling, and kept in-frame beta chains. Entries are consolidated by CDR3 protein sequence, retaining the most common genes and DNA. The V and J calls come from TCRdb's annotation, not from the publication. Present in this sample are under 900,000 distinct CDR3 sequences, about 50% of which were seen just once. Of the sample, 4.6% is held by the ten largest clones.

CDR1 and CDR2 are read off the germline V gene as MNHEY and SVGAGI. The CDR3 starts with the cysteine, ends with the phenylalanine, and has 13 residues. CDR3 DNA is the only sequence kept; it has 39 bases, read in frame from the first base. V sheds 2 bases and J sheds 2 bases, leaving 7 bases between their ends. A few counts support this clonotype. Its target antigen remains unknown. It has no much larger one-base neighbor in the sample; base qualities were not kept. Sequencing was performed on blood. The rearranged segments are TRBV6-5 and TRBJ2-7, with the D gene not clear enough to name. The clonotype originates from a girl aged 5 to 17 with multiple sclerosis. The nucleotide sequence is given as TGTGCCAGCAGTTACAGGATCCCCTACGAGCAGTACTTC. The resulting protein is CASSYRIPYEQYF.